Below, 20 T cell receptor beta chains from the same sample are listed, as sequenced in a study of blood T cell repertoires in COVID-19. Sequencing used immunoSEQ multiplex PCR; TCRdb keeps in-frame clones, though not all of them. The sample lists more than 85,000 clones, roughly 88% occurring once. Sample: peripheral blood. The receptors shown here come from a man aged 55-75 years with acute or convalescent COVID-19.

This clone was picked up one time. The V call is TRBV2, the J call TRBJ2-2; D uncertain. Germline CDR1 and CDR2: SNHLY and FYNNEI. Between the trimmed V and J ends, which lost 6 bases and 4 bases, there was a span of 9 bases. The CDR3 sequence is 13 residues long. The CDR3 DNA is TGTGCCAGCAGGAAGACAAGCACCGGGGAGCTGTTTTTT. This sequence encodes CASRKTSTGELFF.

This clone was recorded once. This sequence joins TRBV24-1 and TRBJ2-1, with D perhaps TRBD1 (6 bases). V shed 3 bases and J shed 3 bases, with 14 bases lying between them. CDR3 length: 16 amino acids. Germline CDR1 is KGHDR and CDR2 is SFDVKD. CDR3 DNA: TGTGCCACCAGTGATGCACAGGGAGTAGACTACAATGAGCAGTTCTTC. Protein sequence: CATSDAQGVDYNEQFF.

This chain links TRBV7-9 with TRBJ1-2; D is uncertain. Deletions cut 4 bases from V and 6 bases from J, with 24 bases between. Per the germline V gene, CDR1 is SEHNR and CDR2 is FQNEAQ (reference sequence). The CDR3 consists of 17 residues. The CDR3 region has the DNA TGTGCCAGCAGCTCCCAAAATCCCTCTCCCGGTCTCGATGGCTACACCTTC. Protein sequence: CASSSQNPSPGLDGYTF.

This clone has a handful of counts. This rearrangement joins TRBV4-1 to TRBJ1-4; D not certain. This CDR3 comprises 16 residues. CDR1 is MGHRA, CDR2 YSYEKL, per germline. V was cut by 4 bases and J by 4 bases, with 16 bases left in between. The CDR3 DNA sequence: TGCGCCAGCAGCCGCCATCCGACTGAAAATAATGAAAAACTGTTTTTT. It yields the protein CASSRHPTENNEKLFF.

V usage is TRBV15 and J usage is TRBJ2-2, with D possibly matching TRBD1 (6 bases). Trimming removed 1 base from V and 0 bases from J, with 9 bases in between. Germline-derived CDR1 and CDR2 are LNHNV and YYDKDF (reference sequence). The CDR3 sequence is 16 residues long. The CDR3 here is CATSRGRGTNTGELFF. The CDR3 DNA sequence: TGTGCCACCAGCAGAGGCAGGGGAACGAACACCGGGGAGCTGTTTTTT.

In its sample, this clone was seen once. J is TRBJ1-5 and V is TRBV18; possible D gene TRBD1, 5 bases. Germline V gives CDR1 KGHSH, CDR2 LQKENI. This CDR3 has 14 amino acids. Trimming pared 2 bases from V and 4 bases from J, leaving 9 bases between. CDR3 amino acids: CASSPGGANQPQHF. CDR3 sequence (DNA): TGTGCCAGCTCACCAGGAGGGGCTAATCAGCCCCAGCATTTT.

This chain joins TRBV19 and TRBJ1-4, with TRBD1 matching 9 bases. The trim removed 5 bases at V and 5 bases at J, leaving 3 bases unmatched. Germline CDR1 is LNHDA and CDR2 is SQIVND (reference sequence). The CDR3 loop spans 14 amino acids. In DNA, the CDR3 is TGTGCCAGTAGTGACGACAGGGGGAATGAAAAACTGTTTTTT. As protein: CASSDDRGNEKLFF.

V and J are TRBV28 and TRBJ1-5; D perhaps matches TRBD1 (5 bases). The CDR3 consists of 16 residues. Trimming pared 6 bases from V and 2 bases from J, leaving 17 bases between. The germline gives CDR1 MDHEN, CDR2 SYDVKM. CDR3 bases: TGTGCCAGCAGCCGCCCCAGGGTCTCTGGCAATCAGCCCCAGCATTTT. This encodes CASSRPRVSGNQPQHF.

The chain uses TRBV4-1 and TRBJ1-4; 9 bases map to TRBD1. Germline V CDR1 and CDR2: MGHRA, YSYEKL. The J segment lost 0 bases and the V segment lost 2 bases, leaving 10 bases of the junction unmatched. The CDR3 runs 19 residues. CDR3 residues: CASSQLTGTGTATNEKLFF. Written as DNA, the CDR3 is TGCGCCAGCAGCCAACTTACCGGGACAGGGACCGCAACTAATGAAAAACTGTTTTTT.

Written as DNA, the CDR3 is TGTGCCAGCAGTTACTCTATTCGGGTGGACTACGAGCAGTACGTC. As protein: CASSYSIRVDYEQYV. The rearrangement links TRBV6-6 to TRBJ2-7; D not resolved. CDR1 MNHNY and CDR2 SVGAGI come from the germline V gene (reference sequence). The CDR3 has 15 residues. Trimming stripped 0 bases from V and 3 bases from J, with 12 bases between.

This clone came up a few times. The DNA of the CDR3 is TGTGCCAGCAGCTTGGCAGGGGCTGGAAACACCATATATTTT. This encodes CASSLAGAGNTIYF. V and J are TRBV5-5 and TRBJ1-3; D is possibly TRBD1 (6 bases). Germline V gene data show CDR1 as SGHKS and CDR2 as YYEKEE (reference sequence). V was trimmed by 0 bases and J by 2 bases, leaving 6 bases between them. This CDR3 has 14 amino acids.

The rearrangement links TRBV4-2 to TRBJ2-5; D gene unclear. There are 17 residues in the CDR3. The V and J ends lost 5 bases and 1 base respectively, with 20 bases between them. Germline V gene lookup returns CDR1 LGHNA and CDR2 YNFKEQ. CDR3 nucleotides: TGTGCCAGCAGCGAAAAAGGCCGCGGTTCGGGCCAAGAGACCCAGTACTTC. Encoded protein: CASSEKGRGSGQETQYF.

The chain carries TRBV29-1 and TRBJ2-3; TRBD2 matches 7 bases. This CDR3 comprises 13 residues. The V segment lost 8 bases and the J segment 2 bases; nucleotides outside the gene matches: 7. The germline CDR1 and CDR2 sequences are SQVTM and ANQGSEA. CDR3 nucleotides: TGCAGCTTTAGGACTAGATCCACAGATACGCAGTATTTT. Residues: CSFRTRSTDTQYF.

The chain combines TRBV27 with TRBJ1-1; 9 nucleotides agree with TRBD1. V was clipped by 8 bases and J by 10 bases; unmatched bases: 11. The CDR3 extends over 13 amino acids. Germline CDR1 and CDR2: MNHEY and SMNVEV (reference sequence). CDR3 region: CASQISRTGVAFF. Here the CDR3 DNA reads TGTGCCAGCCAAATTTCCCGGACAGGGGTAGCTTTCTTT.

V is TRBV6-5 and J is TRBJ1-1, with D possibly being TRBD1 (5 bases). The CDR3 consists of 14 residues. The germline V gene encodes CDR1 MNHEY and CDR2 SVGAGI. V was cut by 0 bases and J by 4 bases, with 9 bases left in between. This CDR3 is CASSYSTGGTEAFF. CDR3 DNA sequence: TGTGCCAGCAGTTACTCGACGGGGGGCACTGAAGCTTTCTTT.

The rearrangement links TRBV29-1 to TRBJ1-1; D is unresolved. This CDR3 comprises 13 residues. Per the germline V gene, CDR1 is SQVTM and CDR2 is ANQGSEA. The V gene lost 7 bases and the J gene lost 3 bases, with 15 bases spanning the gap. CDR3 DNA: TGCAGCGCGCGGGGTCCTTGGGACACTGAAGCTTTCTTT. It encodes CSARGPWDTEAFF. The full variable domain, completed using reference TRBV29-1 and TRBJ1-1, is SAVISQKPSRDICQRGTSLTIQCQVDSQVTMMFWYRQQPGQSLTLIATANQGSEATYESGFVIDKFPISRPNLTFSTLTVSNMSPEDSSIYLCSARGPWDTEAFFGQGTRLTVV.

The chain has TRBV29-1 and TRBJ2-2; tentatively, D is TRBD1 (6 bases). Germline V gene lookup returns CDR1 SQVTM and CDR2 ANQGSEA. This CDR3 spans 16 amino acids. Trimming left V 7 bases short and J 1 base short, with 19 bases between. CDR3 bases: TGCAGCGCCAGACGGTCCGGGACACTGAACACCGGGGAGCTGTTTTTT. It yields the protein CSARRSGTLNTGELFF.

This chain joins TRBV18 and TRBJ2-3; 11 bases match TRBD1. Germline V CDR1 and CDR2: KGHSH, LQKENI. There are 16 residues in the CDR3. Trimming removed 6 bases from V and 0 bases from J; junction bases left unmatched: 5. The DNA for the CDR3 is TGTGCCAGCTCGCAAGGACAGGGGGCTAGCACAGATACGCAGTATTTT. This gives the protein CASSQGQGASTDTQYF.

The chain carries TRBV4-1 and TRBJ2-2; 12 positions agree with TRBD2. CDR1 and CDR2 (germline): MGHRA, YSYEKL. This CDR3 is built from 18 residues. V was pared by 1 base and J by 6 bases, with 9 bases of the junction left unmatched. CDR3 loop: CASSQGLAGGPLAGELFF. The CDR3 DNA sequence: TGCGCCAGCAGCCAAGGGCTAGCGGGGGGGCCCTTAGCCGGGGAGCTGTTTTTT.

This chain's CDR3 is CASSVSLTGRGNTEAFF. CDR3 in DNA: TGTGCCAGCAGCGTGTCCCTAACAGGGAGGGGAAACACTGAAGCTTTCTTT. The chain links TRBV9 to TRBJ1-1, with D possibly TRBD1 on 6 matching bases. Between the trimmed V and J ends, which lost 2 bases and 2 bases, there was a span of 19 bases. Germline V gene data show CDR1 as SGDLS and CDR2 as YYNGEE. This CDR3 contains 17 residues.